Shown below are 4 T cell receptor beta chains from a single sample sequenced in a study of OX40 agonist ivuxolimab in advanced cancers. The protocol was immunoSEQ multiplex PCR, while the TCRdb copy is restricted to in-frame clones and leaves out a portion. In the table there are 20,000 to 25,000 clones, around 90% of which are singletons. Material: CD4+ or CD8+ T cells sorted from blood, obtained in a trial of the OX40 agonist ivuxolimab. These receptors all stem from an adult with an advanced solid tumor such as melanoma, head and neck, liver or kidney cancer.

The rearrangement joins TRBV6-4 to TRBJ2-2; D perhaps matches TRBD1 (6 bases). Trimming removed 1 base from V and 4 bases from J, with 10 bases in between. In germline, CDR1 is MRHNA, CDR2 SNTAGT. There are 15 residues in the CDR3. CDR3 amino acids: CASSDWGHGTGELFF. CDR3 bases: TGTGCCAGCAGTGACTGGGGGCACGGCACCGGGGAGCTGTTTTTT.

This clone showed up just a few times. The J gene is TRBJ2-3, the V gene TRBV2, with 12 bases that match TRBD2. The CDR3 consists of 15 residues. The J segment lost 2 bases and the V segment lost 7 bases, leaving 4 bases of the junction unmatched. Germline V gene lookup returns CDR1 SNHLY and CDR2 FYNNEI. Written as DNA, the CDR3 is TGTGCCAGCAAAGGACTAGCGGGATACACAGATACGCAGTATTTT. This codes for CASKGLAGYTDTQYF.

The chain has TRBV5-5 and TRBJ2-1; the D is unclear. The CDR3 is 13 residues long. V lost 1 base and J lost 3, with 5 bases in between. CDR1 and CDR2 (germline): SGHKS, YYEKEE (reference sequence). Here the CDR3 DNA reads TGTGCCAGCAGCTTGAGTAGCTACAATGAGCAGTTCTTC. It specifies CASSLSSYNEQFF. The complete variable domain, with remaining parts taken from reference TRBV5-5 and TRBJ2-1, reads DAGVTQSPTHLIKTRGQQVTLRCSPISGHKSVSWYQQVLGQGPQFIFQYYEKEERGRGNFPDRFSARQFPNYSSELNVNALLLGDSALYLCASSLSSYNEQFFGPGTRLTVL.

The chain joins TRBV7-9 to TRBJ1-1; no clear D. This CDR3 spans 15 amino acids. Germline lookup yields CDR1 SEHNR and CDR2 FQNEAQ (reference sequence). V lost 1 base, J lost 1 base, and 10 bases lay in between. The CDR3 sequence is CASSLGGSPNTEAFF. The CDR3 region has the DNA TGTGCCAGCAGCTTAGGCGGCAGCCCGAACACTGAAGCTTTCTTT.